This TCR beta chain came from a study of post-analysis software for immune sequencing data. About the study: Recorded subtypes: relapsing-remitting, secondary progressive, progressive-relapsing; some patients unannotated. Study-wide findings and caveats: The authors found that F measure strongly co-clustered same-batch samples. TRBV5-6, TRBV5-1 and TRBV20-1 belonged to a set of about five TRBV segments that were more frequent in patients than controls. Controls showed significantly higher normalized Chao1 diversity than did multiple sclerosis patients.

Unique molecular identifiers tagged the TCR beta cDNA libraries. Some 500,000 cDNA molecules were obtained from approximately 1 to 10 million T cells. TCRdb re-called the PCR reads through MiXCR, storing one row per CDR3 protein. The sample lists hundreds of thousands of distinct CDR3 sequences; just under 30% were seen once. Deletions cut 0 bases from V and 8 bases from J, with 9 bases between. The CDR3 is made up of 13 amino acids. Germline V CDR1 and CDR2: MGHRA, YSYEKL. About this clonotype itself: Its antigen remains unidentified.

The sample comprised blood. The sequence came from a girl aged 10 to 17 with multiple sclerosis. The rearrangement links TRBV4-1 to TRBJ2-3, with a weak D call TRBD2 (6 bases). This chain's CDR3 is CASSQDVLATQYF. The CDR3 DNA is TGCGCCAGCAGCCAAGATGTACTAGCTACGCAGTATTTT.